Reported below is one T cell receptor (beta chain). The antigen remains unidentified. Study processing details: CDR3 was compared across clinicopathological groups, and the resulting differences were used to build a distant-metastasis classifier for papillary thyroid cancer. TCRdb re-called clones via MiXCR from the PCR reads. TCRdb's processing, not the study's, gives the V and J calls here. This sample has 19,000 or so clones, with approximately 29% found just once. Thyroid surgery was performed in patients who had received no treatment beforehand. This specimen comes from a study of metastatic and nonmetastatic thyroid tumors. CDR3 length: 18 residues. Germline values: CDR1 SGHRS, CDR2 YFSETQ. The ends lost 5 bases at V and 9 bases at J; junction bases unmatched: 23. Study results and caveats: TCR beta diversity was reportedly significantly higher in malignant thyroid tumors than benign nodules, in blood and tumor.

The specimen was adjacent normal tissue. The genes are TRBV5-1 and TRBJ2-1; TRBD1 matches at 7 bases. This sequence was found in a female donor with papillary thyroid cancer or a benign thyroid nodule (not recorded which). Some clones in this sample may be carry-over from other donors' samples. CDR3 nucleotide sequence: TGCGCCAGCAGAGCAGAATCCCCTGGACAGGTTGTAGGTCGTGAGCAGTTCTTC. It is translated as CASRAESPGQVVGREQFF.